These T cell receptor beta chains were read from a single sample in a study of T cell clones after liver transplantation. Profiled with immunoSEQ multiplex PCR; TCRdb holds only in-frame clones, not every one. The table has roughly 8,800 clones, nearly 80% seen once; the top ten hold approximately 18%. Material: CD8+ T cells from blood, obtained before liver transplant. These receptors originate from a human donor who received a liver transplant. CDR3s include the opening cysteine and the closing phenylalanine or tryptophan. The D gene is left open where the match is weak. Clone size is not always given. Where it is, it says once, few, many or a class for expanded clones.

V,J,D,size,DNA,CDR3
TRBV4-3,TRBJ1-5,NA,NA,TGCGCCAGCAGCCCCGACGCAGGAGGCAATCAGCCCCAGCATTTT,CASSPDAGGNQPQHF
TRBV4-2,TRBJ1-3,TRBD1,NA,TGTGCCAGCAGCCAATCCGTTTATTCCGGGACAGCGAAAAGAGGAAACACCATATATTTT,CASSQSVYSGTAKRGNTIYF
TRBV29-1,TRBJ2-1,NA,NA,TGCAGCGTTGAGGGCCGGGGTGTCAATGAGCAGTTCTTC,CSVEGRGVNEQFF
TRBV9,TRBJ2-1,NA,few,TGTGCCAGCAGCGTAGAGAGGACTAACTACAATGAGCAGTTCTTC,CASSVERTNYNEQFF
TRBV7-7,TRBJ2-1,TRBD2,NA,TGTGCCAGCAGCCAAACTAGCGGGGGGGCCCTTAAATACAATGAGCAGTTCTTC,CASSQTSGGALKYNEQFF
TRBV2,TRBJ2-7,NA,NA,TGTGCCAGCAGTGAAGAATGGGCCTCCTACGAGCAGTACTTC,CASSEEWASYEQYF
TRBV11-2,TRBJ2-7,TRBD2,NA,TGTGCCAGCAGCACGGGGACTAGCGGGAACTACGAGCAGTACTTC,CASSTGTSGNYEQYF
TRBV7-9,TRBJ1-4,NA,NA,TGTGCCAGCAGCTTAGGGGTTAATGAAAAACTGTTTTTT,CASSLGVNEKLFF
TRBV28,TRBJ2-1,TRBD1,NA,TGTGCCAGCAGTTTAGGGACAGGGTCTTACAATGAGCAGTTCTTC,CASSLGTGSYNEQFF
TRBV10-2,TRBJ1-1,NA,NA,TGCGCCAGCAGTGAGCCAGGGATGAACACTGAAGCTTTCTTT,CASSEPGMNTEAFF
TRBV16,TRBJ2-7,NA,NA,TGTGCCAGCAGCCAATCGGCTGTCTCCCCCTACGAGCAGTACTTC,CASSQSAVSPYEQYF
TRBV5-6,TRBJ2-1,NA,NA,TGTGCCAGCAGCTCGGGTGGGGACCCTCTCAATAAGCAGTTCTTC,CASSSGGDPLNKQFF
TRBV7-2,TRBJ2-7,TRBD1,medium-sized,TGTGCCAGCAGCCTTCCCTCGGACAGGGAATGGACCTACGAGCAGTACTTC,CASSLPSDREWTYEQYF
TRBV4-1,TRBJ2-7,TRBD2,NA,TGTGCCAGCAGCTTAGGAGGGGAGGGGTCCCGCGAGCAGTACTTC,CASSLGGEGSREQYF
TRBV7-8,TRBJ2-2,TRBD1,NA,TGTGCCAGCAGCGCACATTTAACAGGGGGCGCGGGCGGGGAGCTGTTTTTT,CASSAHLTGGAGGELFF
TRBV7-9,TRBJ1-1,NA,NA,TGTGCCAGCGGGGTTGGGTACGCTGAAGCTTTCTTT,CASGVGYAEAFF
TRBV5-1,TRBJ2-1,TRBD2,NA,TGCGCCAGCAGCTTTACCGGGGGGACCTACAATGAGCAGTTCTTC,CASSFTGGTYNEQFF
TRBV6-5,TRBJ2-5,NA,NA,TGTGCCAGCACCAGCGGAGAGACCCAGTACTTC,CASTSGETQYF
TRBV21-1,TRBJ2-7,NA,NA,TGTGCCAGCAGCGGGGGGAAATCCTACGAGCAGTACTTC,CASSGGKSYEQYF
TRBV14,TRBJ2-1,TRBD1,NA,TGTGCCAGCAGCGAACGACAGGGGGGTGAGCAGTTCTTC,CASSERQGGEQFF
TRBV6-1,TRBJ1-5,NA,once,TGTGCCAGCAGAGTTTCAGGGGATAGCAATCAGCCCCAGCATTTT,CASRVSGDSNQPQHF
TRBV19,TRBJ1-1,TRBD1,NA,TGTGCCAGTAGTGGACGGTGGACAGGGAAAACTGAAGCTTTCTTT,CASSGRWTGKTEAFF
TRBV6-5,TRBJ1-2,NA,NA,TGTGCCAGCAGTTCAGGGATTTATCAGCTTAACTATGGCTACACCTTC,CASSSGIYQLNYGYTF
TRBV7-9,TRBJ2-2,TRBD2,NA,TGTGCCAGCAGCTTACTAGGGACTAGCAGAGACACCGGGGAGCTGTTTTTT,CASSLLGTSRDTGELFF
TRBV4-1,TRBJ1-5,NA,few,TGCGCCAGCAGCCAACACCAGAGCAATAGCAATCAGCCCCAGCATTTT,CASSQHQSNSNQPQHF
TRBV19,TRBJ1-2,NA,NA,TGTGCCAGTAGTATAGGGGTGTCAGATGGCTACACCTTC,CASSIGVSDGYTF
TRBV9,TRBJ2-1,NA,NA,TGTGCCAGCAGCGAGCCAATAGGTGAGCAGTTCTTC,CASSEPIGEQFF
TRBV2,TRBJ2-2,TRBD1,medium-sized,TGTGCCAGCAGTTCAGGGGGCATTGCTCCCGGGGAGCTGTTTTTT,CASSSGGIAPGELFF
TRBV27,TRBJ1-5,NA,NA,TGTGCCAGCAGTTTATTTACAGATGGGCGCCCCCAGCATTTT,CASSLFTDGRPQHF